The 17 T cell receptor beta chains below were found in one sample sequenced in a study of circulating CD8 cells and anti-PD-1 response in melanoma (dated by TCRdb to 2018 to 2021). A BD FACSAria II cell sorter was used to sort four subsets, defined by PD-1 and/or TIGIT, from live CD3+CD8+TCRalphabeta+ cells. The listed sequencing device is NextSeq 500. Starting from about 15 ng of total RNA, TCR libraries were made with the QIAseq Immune Repertoire RNA Library Kit, Human TCR Panel. The public reads were run again by TCRdb, first through fastp at Q25 and then through MiXCR, and only productive beta chains were kept. Identical CDR3 protein sequences are pooled into one entry, listed with their most common genes and DNA. This sample gives roughly 1,500 distinct CDR3 sequences in total; roughly 9.3% of them show up just once. The ten largest clonotypes hold 4.5% to 7% of the sample. Sample: CD8+ T cells from PBMCs, taken at baseline or after one month of anti-PD-1 therapy (not recorded which). These receptors originate from a human donor with melanoma.

This clonotype counts as medium-sized. The chain uses TRBV2 and TRBJ1-1, with unresolved D. This CDR3 is built from 15 residues. The V end was cut by 3 bases, the J end by 5 bases, with 16 bases between. Per the germline V gene, CDR1 is SNHLY and CDR2 is FYNNEI. The CDR3 here is CASSERSVSGTEAFF. Written as DNA, the CDR3 is TGTGCCAGCAGTGAGCGGTCCGTCAGTGGGACTGAAGCTTTCTTT.

In its sample, this clonotype is medium-sized. The chain joins TRBV19 to TRBJ1-5, with TRBD1 identical over 8 bases. CDR3 size: 15 residues. With V trimmed by 6 bases and J by 3 bases, 7 bases remained unmatched. Germline V gene data show CDR1 as LNHDA and CDR2 as SQIVND (reference sequence). The CDR3 region is CASRPRTGTNQPQHF. The CDR3 DNA reads TGTGCCAGTAGACCCCGGACAGGGACCAATCAGCCCCAGCATTTT.

This clonotype came up a few times. The gene calls are TRBV30 and TRBJ2-5; 11 nucleotides match TRBD2. The CDR3 contains 15 residues. V trimming: 1 base; J trimming: 1 base; junction bases outside the gene matches: 2. Germline CDR1 reads GTSNPN; CDR2 reads SVGIG (reference sequence). CDR3 DNA sequence: TGTGCCTGGAGTGCTACTAGCGGGGGCCAAGAGACCCAGTACTTC. Its translation: CAWSATSGGQETQYF.

Sample share makes this clonotype large (0.1 to 1%). The chain employs TRBV19 and TRBJ2-1; 7 positions agree with TRBD2. Trimming removed 8 bases from V and 7 bases from J; junction bases left unmatched: 8. The CDR3 has 13 amino acids. Germline values: CDR1 LNHDA, CDR2 SQIVND (reference sequence). The CDR3 DNA is TGTGCCAGTGGGGAGGGGATGGGTAATGAGCAGTTCTTC. This gives the protein CASGEGMGNEQFF.

This clonotype is termed medium-sized. CDR3 DNA sequence: TGTGCCAGCAGCCAAGAGGGGGCACTTCGCTACACCTTC. Its protein is CASSQEGALRYTF. The V gene is TRBV7-2, the J gene TRBJ1-2; 7 bases map to TRBD1. The junction had 9 bases not matched to a gene; V was cut back by 5 bases and J by 9 bases. Germline V gene lookup returns CDR1 SGHTA and CDR2 FQGNSA. This CDR3 is built from 13 residues.

Judged by abundance, this clonotype is medium-sized (0.01 to 0.1%). The gene calls are TRBV27 and TRBJ1-1; D is uncertain. The CDR3 has 13 residues. Trimming stripped 6 bases from V and 6 bases from J, with 14 bases between. Germline CDR1 MNHEY, CDR2 SMNVEV (reference sequence). The CDR3 coding sequence is TGTGCCAGCAGCCCTGGATCGTTCCCTGAAGCTTTCTTT. Encoded protein: CASSPGSFPEAFF.

This clonotype is labeled as medium-sized (0.01 to 0.1%). The chain is built from TRBV9 and TRBJ2-1, with a weak D call TRBD1 (5 bases). The V gene lost 0 bases and the J gene lost 4 bases, with 11 bases spanning the gap. CDR1 and CDR2 (germline): SGDLS, YYNGEE. The CDR3 length is 15 residues. The CDR3 nucleotides read TGTGCCAGCAGCGTAGGGGGCTACGGATACAATGAGCAGTTCTTC. Translated: CASSVGGYGYNEQFF.

About this clonotype: A single base separates this from a much larger clone, so it may be a read error. The CDR3, as DNA: TGTGCCAGTAGTCCGTTTTGCACAGGGATCGCGGATGGCTACACCTTC. It encodes CASSPFCTGIADGYTF. The chain has TRBV19 and TRBJ1-2; D may be TRBD1 (6 bases). Trimming removed 5 bases from V and 6 bases from J, with 22 bases in between. Germline V gives CDR1 LNHDA, CDR2 SQIVND (reference sequence). The CDR3 is 16 residues long.

Only a few counts were recorded for this clonotype. The V and J genes are TRBV20-1 and TRBJ2-3; 9 bases fit TRBD2. The junction had 6 bases not matched to a gene; V was cut back by 3 bases and J by 5 bases. This CDR3 is 14 amino acids long. Germline CDR1 and CDR2: DFQATT and SNEGSKA (reference sequence). CDR3 in DNA: TGCAGTGCTAGCGATAGCGGGGGAGAAGATACGCAGTATTTT. It codes for CSASDSGGEDTQYF.

Concerning this clonotype itself: This may arise from a read error, as a much more abundant clone is one base away. V and J are TRBV19 and TRBJ1-1; D unresolved. The germline V gene has CDR1 LNHDA and CDR2 SQIVND (reference sequence). The CDR3 consists of 13 residues. V was clipped by 4 bases and J by 4 bases, with 10 bases between them. CDR3 loop: CASSTAVSTEAFF. For the CDR3, the DNA is TGTGCCAGTAGTACCGCCGTTAGCACTGAAGCTTTCTTT. The full variable domain, completed using reference TRBV19 and TRBJ1-1, is DGGITQSPKYLFRKEGQNVTLSCEQNLNHDAMYWYRQDPGQGLRLIYYSQIVNDFQKGDIAEGYSVSREKKESFPLTVTSAQKNPTAFYLCASSTAVSTEAFFGQGTRLTVV.

A few counts support this clonotype. This chain uses TRBV7-3 with TRBJ2-5, with 8 positions matching TRBD2. The length of the CDR3 is 15 residues. V dropped 4 bases and J dropped 4; count of bases not matched to a gene: 8. Germline V lookup: CDR1 SGHTA, CDR2 FQGTGA. The CDR3 reads CASSSSGGGLETQYF. CDR3 nucleotides: TGTGCCAGCAGCTCCTCCGGGGGGGGGCTAGAGACCCAGTACTTC.

This clonotype is classed as large. This chain joins TRBV19 and TRBJ2-6; TRBD1 might be the D (6 bases). V shed 7 bases and J shed 0 bases, with 10 bases lying between them. The CDR3 covers 15 residues. CDR1 LNHDA and CDR2 SQIVND come from the germline V gene (reference sequence). CDR3 in DNA: TGTGCCAGTACAGGGACAAGCTCTGGGGCCAACGTCCTGACTTTC. Protein sequence: CASTGTSSGANVLTF.

This clonotype qualifies as medium-sized. For the CDR3, the DNA is TGCAGCGTTGACAGGGGCACTGAAGCTTTCTTT. This gives the protein CSVDRGTEAFF. The chain uses TRBV29-1 and TRBJ1-1, with D possibly matching TRBD1 (6 bases). The ends were cut back, 3 bases at V and 4 bases at J, with 6 bases in the middle. Germline-derived CDR1 and CDR2 are SQVTM and ANQGSEA. The CDR3 length is 11 residues.

In its sample, this clonotype was seen a few times. This could be a read error, since a much larger clone is one nucleotide away. The chain is built from TRBV19 and TRBJ1-1; TRBD1 matches at 7 bases. The junction had 7 bases not matched to a gene; V was cut back by 7 bases and J by 5 bases. The CDR3 sequence is 13 residues long. Germline CDR1 and CDR2: LNHDA and SQIVND (reference sequence). The CDR3 sequence is CASKPQGGTEAFF. CDR3 nucleotide sequence: TGTGCCAGTAAACCCCAGGGGGGTACTGAAGCTTTCTTT. Drawing the rest from reference TRBV19 and TRBJ1-1, the complete variable domain is DGGITQSPKYLFRKEGQNVTLSCEQNLNHDAMYWYRQDPGQGLRLIYYSQIVNDFQKGDIAEGYSVSREKKESFPLTVTSAQKNPTAFYLCASKPQGGTEAFFGQGTRLTVV.

This clonotype qualifies as large. The J gene is TRBJ1-4, the V gene TRBV5-8; D possibly corresponds to TRBD1 (5 bases). CDR3 length equals 17 residues. Trimming pared 0 bases from V and 8 bases from J, leaving 20 bases between. The germline V gene encodes CDR1 SGHTS and CDR2 YDEGEE. This CDR3 reads CASSLGTLAGPGEKLFF. The CDR3 DNA is TGTGCCAGCAGCTTGGGGACCCTAGCGGGACCGGGCGAAAAACTGTTTTTT.

By proportion, this clonotype is medium-sized. This rearrangement joins TRBV27 to TRBJ1-5; D ambiguous. The CDR3 runs 13 residues. V lost 3 bases, J lost 4 bases, and 7 bases lay in between. Germline V gene sequence: CDR1 MNHEY, CDR2 SMNVEV (reference sequence). CDR3 DNA: TGTGCCAGCAGTTTGTCCGCGAATCAGCCCCAGCATTTT. It yields the protein CASSLSANQPQHF.

This clonotype was counted between two and nine times. The chain uses TRBV9 and TRBJ2-1; the D gene is possibly TRBD1 (7 bases). CDR1 and CDR2 (germline): SGDLS, YYNGEE. V shed 7 bases and J shed 7 bases, with 15 bases lying between them. The CDR3 has 13 residues. The CDR3 nucleotides read TGTGCCAGCCGCGGGACAGCAGGAAATGAGCAGTTCTTC. Translated: CASRGTAGNEQFF. Full variable domain (rest looked up from reference TRBV9 and TRBJ2-1): DSGVTQTPKHLITATGQRVTLRCSPRSGDLSVYWYQQSLDQGLQFLIQYYNGEERAKGNILERFSAQQFPDLHSELNLSSLELGDSALYFCASRGTAGNEQFFGPGTRLTVL.